The table lists the clone carrying this T cell receptor beta chain with a few counts. The antigen remains unidentified. The entry originates in a study of T cells after yellow fever vaccination. General study findings and limits: Among primary-vaccination clones, most reappeared after the booster, at around 97% for CD4 and approximately 90% for CD8.

Trimming left V 5 bases short and J 5 bases short, with 9 bases between. Germline V lookup: CDR1 SNHLY, CDR2 FYNNEI. The CDR3 extends over 13 amino acids. The TCR cDNA carried a universal primer site and UMIs from 5'RACE template switching. TCRdb used MiXCR to reprocess the 5' RACE reads, holding one entry per CDR3 protein. The sample holds some 400,000 distinct CDR3 sequences, about 6% seen once. V usage is TRBV2 and J usage is TRBJ1-4; D gene uncertain. The sample in question was PBMCs, obtained 5 days after the yellow fever booster vaccination. The source is a man in his thirties or forties who received the YFV17D yellow fever vaccine. The CDR3 region has the DNA TGTGCCAGCAGTTGGGCTTTAAATGAAAAACTGTTTTTT. It specifies CASSWALNEKLFF.